Listed below are T cell receptor beta chains from one sample, sequenced in a study of cytomegalovirus exposure and HLA in healthy donors. Assay: immunoSEQ multiplex PCR; the TCRdb copy retains only in-frame clones and omits some. There are 150,000 to 200,000 clones in the sample; roughly 79% occur only once, and approximately 1% lies in the top ten. The sequencing sample was made of PBMCs. The receptor source for this set is a woman aged 35 to 49 in good health and CMV-seronegative. Each CDR3 is given with its conserved first and last residue. The D gene is left open where the match is weak. The listing skips clone size in some rows; elsewhere it reads once, few, many or a size class.

cdr3_aa,cdr3_nt,d_call,v_call,clone_size,j_call
CASSFRGPDEQYF,TGCGCCAGCAGCTTCAGGGGGCCAGACGAGCAGTACTTC,TRBD1,TRBV5-1,NA,TRBJ2-7
CASSEGLAGGRADTQYF,TGCGCCAGCAGCGAAGGACTAGCGGGAGGGCGGGCAGATACGCAGTATTTT,TRBD2,TRBV5-1,NA,TRBJ2-3
CASSPGQGSEKKLFF,TGTGCCAGCTCACCGGGTCAGGGCTCAGAGAAAAAACTGTTTTTT,NA,TRBV18,NA,TRBJ1-4
CASSQREGRRGEQYF,TGTGCCAGCAGCCAGCGGGAGGGCCGCCGCGGCGAGCAGTACTTC,TRBD2,TRBV6-6,NA,TRBJ2-7
CASSQAGTRTNNEQFF,TGTGCCAGCAGCCAGGCCGGGACTAGGACGAACAATGAGCAGTTCTTC,TRBD2,TRBV4-2,few,TRBJ2-1
CASSPLGEGFDYTF,TGTGCCAGCAGCCCCTTAGGGGAGGGCTTCGACTACACCTTC,NA,TRBV7-6,NA,TRBJ1-2
CASSLLVRGYEQYF,TGTGCCAGCAGCTTGTTGGTGCGGGGATACGAGCAGTACTTC,NA,TRBV5-6,NA,TRBJ2-7
CAISDPGLVPSSGANVLTF,TGTGCCATCAGCGACCCGGGACTAGTCCCATCCTCTGGGGCCAACGTCCTGACTTTC,TRBD2,TRBV10-3,NA,TRBJ2-6
CASSPGGRDDEQYF,TGTGCCAGCAGTCCCGGTGGGAGGGACGACGAGCAGTACTTC,TRBD2,TRBV28,once,TRBJ2-7
CASSLVPGQTSGTQYF,TGTGCCAGCAGTCTTGTTCCGGGACAGACCTCCGGGACCCAGTACTTC,TRBD1,TRBV27,NA,TRBJ2-5
CAWSRGSLYEQYF,TGTGCCTGGAGTCGCGGCAGTTTGTACGAGCAGTACTTC,NA,TRBV30,few,TRBJ2-7
CASSQDRVNEQFF,TGTGCCAGCAGCCAAGATAGAGTAAATGAGCAGTTCTTC,NA,TRBV4-2,NA,TRBJ2-1
CASSLVTGSNQPQHF,TGTGCCAGCAGTTTAGTTACAGGTAGCAATCAGCCCCAGCATTTT,NA,TRBV27,NA,TRBJ1-5
CASSLAGQGAFEQYF,TGCGCCAGCAGCTTGGCTGGACAGGGGGCGTTCGAGCAGTACTTC,TRBD1,TRBV5-1,NA,TRBJ2-7
CASSQGQGAVLVHTEAFF,TGTGCCAGCAGCCAGGGACAGGGGGCGGTTTTGGTCCACACTGAAGCTTTCTTT,TRBD1,TRBV7-9,NA,TRBJ1-1
CASSVDRGSFYGYTF,TGTGCCAGCAGCGTAGATAGGGGTTCCTTCTATGGCTACACCTTC,NA,TRBV9,NA,TRBJ1-2
CASRNSGSGRYEQYF,TGTGCCAGCAGAAATAGCGGGAGCGGCCGTTACGAGCAGTACTTC,TRBD2,TRBV2,NA,TRBJ2-7
CSARRINEQYF,TGCAGTGCTAGACGTATAAACGAGCAGTACTTC,NA,TRBV20-1,NA,TRBJ2-7
CASSEPNYPNF,TGTGCCAGCAGTGAGCCCAACTACCCCAACTTC,NA,TRBV2,NA,TRBJ2-5
CASTPRGRDTQYF,TGTGCCAGTACCCCCAGGGGGCGAGATACGCAGTATTTT,TRBD1,TRBV19,NA,TRBJ2-3
CASSLDIVSSQETQYF,TGTGCCAGCAGCTTGGATATAGTATCGTCCCAAGAGACCCAGTACTTC,NA,TRBV5-4,NA,TRBJ2-5
CATSREQLNTGELFF,TGTGCCACCAGCAGAGAGCAACTTAACACCGGGGAGCTGTTTTTT,NA,TRBV15,NA,TRBJ2-2
CASSQGLAGAVEQFF,TGCGCCAGCAGCCAGGGACTAGCGGGAGCGGTAGAGCAGTTCTTC,TRBD2,TRBV4-1,NA,TRBJ2-1
CASSYKSNQPQHF,TGTGCCAGCAGTTATAAAAGCAATCAGCCCCAGCATTTT,NA,TRBV6-5,once,TRBJ1-5
CASSPGHFPSYEQYF,TGCGCCAGCAGCCCGGGACATTTCCCCTCCTACGAGCAGTACTTC,NA,TRBV5-1,few,TRBJ2-7
CASSLSSGANVLTF,TGTGCCAGCTCACTGAGCTCTGGGGCCAACGTCCTGACTTTC,NA,TRBV18,NA,TRBJ2-6
CAWSAFGAQYF,TGTGCCTGGAGTGCTTTCGGAGCGCAGTACTTC,NA,TRBV30,NA,TRBJ2-7
CASREGGRAYGYTF,TGTGCCAGCAGGGAGGGGGGGCGAGCCTATGGCTACACCTTC,NA,TRBV6-5,few,TRBJ1-2
CAWSRTSGYEQYF,TGTGCCTGGAGTCGAACTAGCGGCTACGAGCAGTACTTC,TRBD2,TRBV30,NA,TRBJ2-7
CASSFLAGEGVETQYF,TGCGCCAGCAGCTTCTTAGCGGGAGAGGGGGTAGAGACCCAGTACTTC,TRBD2,TRBV5-1,NA,TRBJ2-5
CASSSRPSLRGETQYF,TGTGCCAGTAGTTCCAGACCCAGCCTCCGCGGAGAGACCCAGTACTTC,NA,TRBV19,NA,TRBJ2-5
CASSPTGVPNEKLFF,TGTGCCAGCTCACCCACTGGAGTCCCTAATGAAAAACTGTTTTTT,NA,TRBV18,NA,TRBJ1-4
CASSQQGSSTDTQYF,TGTGCCAGCAGTCAACAGGGGTCTAGCACAGATACGCAGTATTTT,TRBD1,TRBV6-6,NA,TRBJ2-3
CASSLLVGAGGNTGELFF,TGTGCCAGCAGCTTATTAGTGGGAGCGGGAGGAAACACCGGGGAGCTGTTTTTT,TRBD2,TRBV11-2,NA,TRBJ2-2
CASSSPGVYEQYF,TGTGCCAGCAGCTCCCCCGGGGTCTACGAGCAGTACTTC,NA,TRBV11-3,NA,TRBJ2-7
CASSDSGQTGELFF,TGTGCCAGCAGTGACTCTGGACAGACCGGGGAGCTGTTTTTT,NA,TRBV6-4,NA,TRBJ2-2
CASGPGLAGHEQYF,TGCGCCAGCGGACCGGGACTAGCGGGACACGAGCAGTACTTC,TRBD2,TRBV5-1,NA,TRBJ2-7